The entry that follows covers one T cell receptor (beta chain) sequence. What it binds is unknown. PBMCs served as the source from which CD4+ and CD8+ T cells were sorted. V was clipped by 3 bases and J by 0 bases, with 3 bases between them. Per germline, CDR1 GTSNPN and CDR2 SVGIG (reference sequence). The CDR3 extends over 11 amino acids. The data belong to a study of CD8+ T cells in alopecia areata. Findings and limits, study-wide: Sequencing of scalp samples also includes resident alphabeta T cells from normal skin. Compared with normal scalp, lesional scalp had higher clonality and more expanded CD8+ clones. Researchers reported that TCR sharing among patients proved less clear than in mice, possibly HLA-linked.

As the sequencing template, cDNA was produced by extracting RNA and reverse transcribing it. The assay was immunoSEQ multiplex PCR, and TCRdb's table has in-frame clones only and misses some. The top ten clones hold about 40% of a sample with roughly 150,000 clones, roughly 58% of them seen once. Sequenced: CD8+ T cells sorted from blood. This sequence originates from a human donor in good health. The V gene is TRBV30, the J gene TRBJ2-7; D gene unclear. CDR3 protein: CAWRISYEQYF. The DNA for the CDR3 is TGTGCCTGGAGGATCTCCTACGAGCAGTACTTC.